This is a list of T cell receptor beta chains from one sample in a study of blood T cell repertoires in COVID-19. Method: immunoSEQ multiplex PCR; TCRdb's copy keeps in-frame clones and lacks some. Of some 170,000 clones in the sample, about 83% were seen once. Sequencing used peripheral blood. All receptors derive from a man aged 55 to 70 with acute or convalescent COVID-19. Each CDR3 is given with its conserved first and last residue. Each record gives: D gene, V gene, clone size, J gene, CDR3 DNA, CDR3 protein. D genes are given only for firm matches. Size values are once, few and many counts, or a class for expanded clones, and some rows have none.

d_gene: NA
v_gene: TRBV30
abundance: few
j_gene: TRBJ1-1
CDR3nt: TGTGCCTGGAGTGTACAGCCAAACACTGAAGCTTTCTTT
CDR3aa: CAWSVQPNTEAFF

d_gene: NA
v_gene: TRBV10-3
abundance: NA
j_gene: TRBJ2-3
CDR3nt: TGTGCCTCAAGCCGGGACTCAGGCACAGATACGCAGTATTTT
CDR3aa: CASSRDSGTDTQYF

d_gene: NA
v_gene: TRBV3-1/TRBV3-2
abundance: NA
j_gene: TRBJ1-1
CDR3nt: TGTGCCAGCAGCTCGACAGGGAACACTGAAGCTTTCTTT
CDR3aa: CASSSTGNTEAFF

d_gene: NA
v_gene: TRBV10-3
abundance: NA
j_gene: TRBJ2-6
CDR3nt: TGTGCCATCAGTGAGGACTGGACAGTTCAATCTGGGGCCAACGTCCTGACTTTC
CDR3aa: CAISEDWTVQSGANVLTF

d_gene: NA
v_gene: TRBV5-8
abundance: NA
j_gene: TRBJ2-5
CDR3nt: TGTGCCAGCAGCTTGGATGGGACACACCAAGAGACCCAGTACTTC
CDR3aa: CASSLDGTHQETQYF

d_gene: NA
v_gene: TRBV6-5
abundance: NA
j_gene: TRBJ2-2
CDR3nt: TGTGCCACATCGAGTCAGGGCGGGGACACCGGGGAGCTGTTTTTT
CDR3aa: CATSSQGGDTGELFF

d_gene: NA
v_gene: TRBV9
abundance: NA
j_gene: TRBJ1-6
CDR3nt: TGTGCCAGCAGCGTATTTACAGGGTATAATTCACCCCTCCACTTT
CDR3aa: CASSVFTGYNSPLHF

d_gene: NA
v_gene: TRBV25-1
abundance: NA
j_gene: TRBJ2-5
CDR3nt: TGTGCCAGCAGTGAATGGAGGGGAGAGACCCAGTACTTC
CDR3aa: CASSEWRGETQYF

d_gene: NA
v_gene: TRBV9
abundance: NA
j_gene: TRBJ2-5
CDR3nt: TGTGCCAGCAGCGTGAACCCGGGAGAGACCCAGTACTTC
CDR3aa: CASSVNPGETQYF

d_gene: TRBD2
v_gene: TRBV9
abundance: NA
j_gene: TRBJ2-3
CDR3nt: TGTGCCAGCAGCGTAGCTACCGAAAGCGGGGGGGCCTCAGATACGCAGTATTTT
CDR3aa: CASSVATESGGASDTQYF

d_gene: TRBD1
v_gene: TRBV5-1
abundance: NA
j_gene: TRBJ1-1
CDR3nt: TGCGCCAGCAGCAGAACAGGGGAAACTGAAGCTTTCTTT
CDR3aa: CASSRTGETEAFF

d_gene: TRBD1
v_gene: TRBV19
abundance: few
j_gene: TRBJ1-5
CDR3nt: TGTGCCAGTAGACCACAGGGGAGCAATCAGCCCCAGCATTTT
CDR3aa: CASRPQGSNQPQHF

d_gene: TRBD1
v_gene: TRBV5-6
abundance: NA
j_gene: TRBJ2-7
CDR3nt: TGTGCCAGCAGCTGGGGGACAGGGGGCATTTACTTC
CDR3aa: CASSWGTGGIYF

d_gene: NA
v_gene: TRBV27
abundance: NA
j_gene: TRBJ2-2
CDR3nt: TGTGCCAGCAGATTCGACAGGGGAGGGACCGGGGAGCTGTTTTTT
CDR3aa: CASRFDRGGTGELFF

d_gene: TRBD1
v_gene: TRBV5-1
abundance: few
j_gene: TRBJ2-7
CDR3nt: TGCGCCAGCAGCTCCTCCGGGACAGGGTCCTACGAGCAGTACTTC
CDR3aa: CASSSSGTGSYEQYF

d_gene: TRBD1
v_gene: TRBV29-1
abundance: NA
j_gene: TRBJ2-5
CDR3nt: TGCAGCGTCGTCGGACAGGGCTTTTTAGAGACCCAGTACTTC
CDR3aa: CSVVGQGFLETQYF

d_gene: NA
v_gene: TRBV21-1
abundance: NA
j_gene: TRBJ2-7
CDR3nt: TGTGCCAGCAGCAAGGAGGGATATGCCATCTACGAGCAGTACTTC
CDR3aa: CASSKEGYAIYEQYF

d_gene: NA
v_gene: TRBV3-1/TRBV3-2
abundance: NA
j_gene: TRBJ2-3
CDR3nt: TGTGCCAGCAGCCAGTACACAGATACGCAGTATTTT
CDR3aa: CASSQYTDTQYF

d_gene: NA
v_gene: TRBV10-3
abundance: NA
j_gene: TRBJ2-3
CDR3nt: TGTGCCATCCGGGGGGCCGGACCAGATACGCAGTATTTT
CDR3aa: CAIRGAGPDTQYF

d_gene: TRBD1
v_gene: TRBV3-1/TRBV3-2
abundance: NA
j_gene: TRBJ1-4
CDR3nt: TGTGCCAGCAGCCAAGAGAGAGGACAGGCAACTAATGAAAAACTGTTTTTT
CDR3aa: CASSQERGQATNEKLFF

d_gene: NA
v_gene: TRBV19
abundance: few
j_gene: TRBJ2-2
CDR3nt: TGTGCCAGTAGTATAGAAAGACTAGGGCCCGGGGAGCTGTTTTTT
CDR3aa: CASSIERLGPGELFF

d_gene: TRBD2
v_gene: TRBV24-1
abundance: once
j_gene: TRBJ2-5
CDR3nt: TGTGCCACCAGTGATTTGAGGCGGGGGGGTAAAGAGACCCAGTACTTC
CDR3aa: CATSDLRRGGKETQYF